This entry describes one T cell receptor beta chain. The antigen is unknown. Single viable CD3+CD4+CD8-CD45RO+ cells were sorted as the memory CD4+ T cells. Total CD4+ T cells were enriched by CD4 positive selection. These data originate in a study of memory CD4+ T cells and cytomegalovirus serostatus. Notes on the study in general: Of 150 to 200 reported CMV TCRbeta sequences, 65 to 85 were found in memory CD4+ repertoires. Median bootstrapped AUC for CMV status was approximately 0.96 originally, 0.9 to 0.93 US-trained. The CMV-associated TCR signature appears largely within the CD4+ memory repertoire.

Profiled with immunoSEQ multiplex PCR; TCRdb holds only in-frame clones, not every one. The sample yields about 82,000 clones, around 80% seen once. Germline V CDR1 and CDR2: MDHEN, SYDVKM. The CDR3 is 12 residues long. V lost 6 bases, J lost 11 bases, and 16 bases lay in between. Sequences were obtained from memory CD4+ T cells from blood. The TCR comes from an adult in good health and CMV-seronegative. The genes are TRBV28 and TRBJ1-1, with a tentative D call TRBD1 (6 bases). For the CDR3, the DNA is TGTGCCAGCAGGGACAGAGTTTTTGAGGCTTTCTTT. Amino acid sequence: CASRDRVFEAFF.